The 18 T cell receptor beta chains listed next were all sequenced from one sample in a study of T cells in tuberculosis. Data came from immunoSEQ multiplex PCR; TCRdb stores just in-frame clones and leaves some out. The table shows roughly 34,000 clones, with about 97% occurring only once. Material for sequencing was PBMCs. The receptor set was obtained from a donor aged 10-29 years with latent tuberculosis or without tuberculosis infection.

This chain links TRBV30 with TRBJ2-7; 10 nucleotides align to TRBD2. V was pared by 2 bases and J by 2 bases, with 0 bases of the junction left unmatched. The CDR3 covers 13 residues. Germline V gene data show CDR1 as GTSNPN and CDR2 as SVGIG (reference sequence). As DNA, the CDR3 is TGTGCCTGGAGTCTAGCGGGAGCCTACGAGCAGTACTTC. It specifies CAWSLAGAYEQYF.

The genes are TRBV11-2 and TRBJ2-2; 14 nucleotides agree with TRBD2. The V gene end was trimmed by 3 bases and the J gene end by 1 base; junction bases not matched to a gene: 4. This CDR3 is built from 18 residues. CDR1 and CDR2 from the germline V gene are SGHAT and FQNNGV. The CDR3 region is CASSFGTSGGLNTGELFF. The CDR3 nucleotides are TGTGCCAGCAGCTTCGGGACTAGCGGGGGCCTGAACACCGGGGAGCTGTTTTTT.

This chain uses TRBV4-2 with TRBJ2-4; 7 positions agree with TRBD1. CDR3 length equals 18 residues. Unmatched junction bases numbered 14, after V lost 3 bases and J lost 3 bases. The germline gives CDR1 LGHNA, CDR2 YNFKEQ. The CDR3 sequence is CASSQIQTGSVGKNIQYF. Here the CDR3 DNA reads TGTGCCAGCAGCCAGATTCAGACAGGGTCAGTGGGCAAAAACATTCAGTACTTC.

V and J are TRBV7-8 and TRBJ2-5, with a weak D call TRBD1 (5 bases). The CDR3 length is 16 residues. CDR1 is SGHVS and CDR2 is FQNEAQ in the germline V gene. Trimming left V 5 bases short and J 4 bases short, with 20 bases between. This CDR3 reads CASSPGRYGARETQYF. CDR3 sequence (DNA): TGTGCCAGCAGCCCAGGGCGCTATGGGGCGCGAGAGACCCAGTACTTC.

The rearrangement links TRBV7-2 to TRBJ2-6; D is unclear. The CDR3 runs to 17 residues. V shed 1 base and J shed 0 bases, with 10 bases lying between them. From germline, CDR1 is SGHTA and CDR2 FQGNSA. This chain's CDR3 is CASSLGPRLSGANVLTF. The CDR3 DNA reads TGTGCCAGCAGCTTAGGTCCCAGGCTCTCTGGGGCCAACGTCCTGACTTTC.

The V gene is TRBV6-1, the J gene TRBJ1-5, with D hard to call. In germline, CDR1 is MNHNS, CDR2 SASEGT. The ends were cut back, 5 bases at V and 0 bases at J, with 11 bases in the middle. CDR3 size: 15 residues. The CDR3: CASSPYPNSNQPQHF. DNA of the CDR3: TGTGCCAGCAGTCCCTACCCCAATAGCAATCAGCCCCAGCATTTT.

The chain has TRBV11-2 and TRBJ2-1; 9 bases line up with TRBD2. Germline values: CDR1 SGHAT, CDR2 FQNNGV. J gave up 6 bases and V 1 base, and 4 bases lay outside the gene matches. The CDR3 is made up of 15 amino acids. The CDR3 sequence is CASSLGAGGSNEQFF. The CDR3 DNA sequence: TGTGCCAGCAGCTTAGGAGCGGGGGGAAGCAATGAGCAGTTCTTC.

On this clone: The junction departs from germline at one end; a sequencing error may be responsible. This rearrangement joins TRBV5-1 to TRBJ1-1; D may be TRBD1 (5 bases). There are 13 residues in the CDR3. CDR1 and CDR2 (germline): SGHRS, YFSETQ. The CDR3 spells CASSFGGNPEAFF. The CDR3 DNA sequence: TGCGCCAGCAGCTTCGGGGGGAACCCTGAAGCTTTCTTT.

The gene calls are TRBV18 and TRBJ1-1; TRBD1 matches at 7 bases. The V segment lost 3 bases and the J segment 6 bases; nucleotides outside the gene matches: 4. Germline CDR1 KGHSH, CDR2 LQKENI. The CDR3 is made up of 13 amino acids. CDR3 sequence: CASSPLDRAEAFF. The CDR3 nucleotides read TGTGCCAGCTCACCCCTAGACAGGGCTGAAGCTTTCTTT.

The chain links TRBV6-1 to TRBJ1-2, with 7 nucleotides matching TRBD1. This CDR3 has 13 residues. The germline gives CDR1 MNHNS, CDR2 SASEGT. V trimming: 1 base; J trimming: 7 bases; junction bases outside the gene matches: 3. The CDR3 bases are TGTGCCAGCAGTGAAGGACAGGGCCGTGGCTACACCTTC. Its protein product is CASSEGQGRGYTF.

This chain uses TRBV28 with TRBJ1-1; unclear D gene. V was pared by 5 bases and J by 8 bases, with 12 bases between. CDR1 and CDR2 from the germline V gene are MDHEN and SYDVKM. The CDR3 has 12 residues. The CDR3 loop is CASSERGIEAFF. The DNA for the CDR3 is TGTGCCAGCAGTGAACGGGGTATAGAAGCTTTCTTT.

In DNA form, the CDR3 reads TGTGCCAGCAGCTTACAACAGGGGAAAAACGAGCAGTACTTC. It codes for CASSLQQGKNEQYF. V gene TRBV7-9 combines with J gene TRBJ2-7, with 7 bases fitting TRBD1. V lost 2 bases, J lost 5 bases, and 6 bases stayed unmatched. Germline V gene lookup returns CDR1 SEHNR and CDR2 FQNEAQ (reference sequence). The CDR3 consists of 14 residues.

The gene calls are TRBV9 and TRBJ2-7; D is possibly TRBD1 (6 bases). Germline V lookup: CDR1 SGDLS, CDR2 YYNGEE. Trimming left V 3 bases short and J 5 bases short, with 15 bases between. The CDR3 is 14 amino acids. The CDR3 protein is CASSATGTGHEQYF. As DNA, the CDR3 is TGTGCCAGCAGCGCCACAGGGACGGGTCACGAGCAGTACTTC.

The chain is built from TRBV9 and TRBJ1-4, with TRBD1 matching over 9 bases. V shed 2 bases, J shed 8 bases, and the junction held 7 bases outside the gene matches. The germline V gene encodes CDR1 SGDLS and CDR2 YYNGEE. This CDR3 contains 15 residues. CDR3 region: CASSVAGTGYEKLFF. The DNA for the CDR3 is TGTGCCAGCAGCGTCGCCGGGACAGGGTACGAAAAACTGTTTTTT. Combining the CDR3 with reference TRBV9 and TRBJ1-4 gives the whole variable domain DSGVTQTPKHLITATGQRVTLRCSPRSGDLSVYWYQQSLDQGLQFLIQYYNGEERAKGNILERFSAQQFPDLHSELNLSSLELGDSALYFCASSVAGTGYEKLFFGSGTQLSVL.

J is TRBJ1-2 and V is TRBV11-2; 8 bases are shared with TRBD1. Germline V lookup: CDR1 SGHAT, CDR2 FQNNGV. V trimming: 0 bases; J trimming: 4 bases; junction bases outside the gene matches: 1. The length of the CDR3 is 14 residues. The CDR3 region is CASSLDGQGYGYTF. The CDR3 coding sequence is TGTGCCAGCAGCTTAGACGGACAGGGCTATGGCTACACCTTC.

The rearrangement uses TRBV7-7 and TRBJ2-5, with 8 bases lining up with TRBD2. There are 14 residues in the CDR3. J gave up 4 bases and V 5 bases, and 6 bases lay outside the gene matches. From germline, CDR1 is SSHAT and CDR2 FNYEAQ (reference sequence). Written as DNA, the CDR3 is TGTGCCAGCAGCCCTACTAGCGGAGGAGAGACCCAGTACTTC. As protein: CASSPTSGGETQYF.

Here the CDR3 reads CASSPSPPTDTQYF. As DNA, the CDR3 is TGTGCCAGCTCACCAAGCCCCCCCACAGATACGCAGTATTTT. The chain is built from TRBV18 and TRBJ2-3, with D unresolved. Trimming removed 2 bases from V and 2 bases from J, with 8 bases in between. This CDR3 has 14 amino acids. From germline, CDR1 is KGHSH and CDR2 LQKENI.

The chain employs TRBV9 and TRBJ2-7; 10 nucleotides align to TRBD1. The J segment lost 3 bases and the V segment lost 3 bases, leaving 3 bases of the junction unmatched. Germline CDR1 is SGDLS and CDR2 is YYNGEE. This CDR3 is 14 amino acids long. The CDR3 DNA sequence: TGTGCCAGCAGCGGGACAGGGGGGATCTACGAGCAGTACTTC. Residues: CASSGTGGIYEQYF. Filled out from reference TRBV9 and TRBJ2-7, the complete variable domain reads DSGVTQTPKHLITATGQRVTLRCSPRSGDLSVYWYQQSLDQGLQFLIQYYNGEERAKGNILERFSAQQFPDLHSELNLSSLELGDSALYFCASSGTGGIYEQYFGPGTRLTVT.